The rows below give T cell receptor beta chains drawn from one sample of a study of T cells after yellow fever vaccination. Using its own MiXCR run on the 5' RACE reads, TCRdb lists one record per CDR3 protein. This sample has around 300,000 distinct CDR3 sequences, with roughly 4% found just once. This sample comprised PBMCs, obtained 5 days after the yellow fever booster vaccination. The receptors originated from a man younger than 30 who received the YFV17D yellow fever vaccine. Each CDR3 is given with its conserved first and last residue. D genes are given only for firm matches. Clone size is shown for a subset of rows, as once, few, many or a class of expanded clone.

clone_size	d_call	j_call	v_call	cdr3_aa	cdr3_nt
few	-	TRBJ2-6	TRBV4-3	CASSQGRVGANVLTF	TGCGCCAGCAGCCAAGGGCGTGTTGGGGCCAACGTCCTGACTTTC
-	TRBD1	TRBJ1-3	TRBV6-5	CASSRTGAGNTIYF	TGTGCCAGCAGTCGTACAGGGGCTGGAAACACCATATATTTT
-	-	TRBJ2-3	TRBV20-1	CSARDEGGDTQYF	TGCAGTGCTAGAGATGAGGGGGGAGATACGCAGTATTTT
-	-	TRBJ1-5	TRBV4-1	CASSQDGGLGNQPQHF	TGCGCCAGCAGCCAAGATGGGGGGCTCGGCAATCAGCCCCAGCATTTT
-	TRBD2	TRBJ2-5	TRBV28	CAIRGGVETQYF	TGTGCCATCCGGGGGGGCGTAGAGACCCAGTACTTC
-	-	TRBJ1-2	TRBV7-3	CASSRGPRKGYGYTF	TGTGCCAGCAGCCGAGGCCCCCGAAAGGGCTATGGCTACACCTTC
few	TRBD1	TRBJ1-4	TRBV18	CASSLGQGEDEKLFF	TGTGCCAGCTCTCTCGGACAGGGAGAAGATGAAAAACTGTTTTTT
-	-	TRBJ1-1	TRBV12-3/TRBV12-4	CASSLVGRTMNTEAFF	TGTGCCAGCAGTCTAGTAGGCCGTACTATGAACACTGAAGCTTTCTTT
many	-	TRBJ2-3	TRBV12-3/TRBV12-4	CASSLQDTTDTQYF	TGTGCCAGCAGTTTACAAGACACCACAGATACGCAGTATTTT
many	-	TRBJ1-5	TRBV12-3/TRBV12-4	CASTRQALGSQPQHF	TGTGCCAGCACCAGACAGGCTCTGGGGAGTCAGCCCCAGCATTTT
many	-	TRBJ2-5	TRBV7-2	CASSTTGGGETQYF	TGTGCCAGCAGCACAACAGGGGGGGGAGAGACCCAGTACTTC
many	-	TRBJ1-2	TRBV5-1	CASSLQDVGGYGYTF	TGCGCCAGCAGCTTGCAGGACGTCGGGGGATATGGCTACACCTTC
few	-	TRBJ2-2	TRBV4-1	CASSQVVFPGSAGELFF	TGCGCCAGCAGCCAAGTCGTATTCCCAGGGAGCGCCGGGGAGCTGTTTTTT
-	-	TRBJ2-6	TRBV3-1	CASSQVRAGANVLTF	TGTGCCAGCAGCCAAGTTCGGGCCGGGGCCAACGTCCTGACTTTC
many	-	TRBJ2-3	TRBV7-2	CASSLVLGGSGTQYF	TGTGCCAGCAGCTTAGTGTTGGGGGGCTCTGGGACGCAGTATTTT
-	-	TRBJ1-6	TRBV3-1	CASSQDVRGSPLHF	TGTGCCAGCAGCCAAGATGTCAGGGGTTCACCCCTCCACTTT
many	-	TRBJ1-1	TRBV29-1	CSVDGQVNTEAFF	TGCAGCGTTGATGGGCAGGTGAACACTGAAGCTTTCTTT
few	TRBD1	TRBJ2-7	TRBV20-1	CSARRRGSEQYF	TGCAGTGCTAGACGCAGGGGGAGCGAGCAGTACTTC
-	-	TRBJ1-1	TRBV6-5	CASTGTLGPSRYGNTEAFF	TGTGCCAGCACCGGTACCCTCGGCCCTTCAAGGTATGGGAACACTGAAGCTTTCTTT
-	-	TRBJ1-6	TRBV5-1	CASSLIPGTRGDNSPLHF	TGCGCCAGCAGCCTGATTCCCGGGACAAGGGGGGATAATTCACCCCTCCACTTT
many	-	TRBJ2-5	TRBV7-2	CASSSGKTPRNF	TGTGCCAGCAGCTCCGGCAAGACCCCCAGGAACTTC
many	-	TRBJ1-6	TRBV2	CASGSGSSYNSPLHF	TGTGCCAGCGGCTCTGGAAGCTCCTATAATTCACCCCTCCACTTT